This is a list of T cell receptor beta chains from one sample in a study of blood T cell repertoires in COVID-19. Here immunoSEQ multiplex PCR was the method, and the copy in TCRdb shows in-frame clones only, minus some. The sample carries about 190,000 clones, about 77% recorded once. The sample comprised PBMCs or T cells enriched from blood (not recorded which). The origin of the receptors is a woman aged 45-65 years with acute COVID-19. Both conserved end residues are part of each CDR3. A D gene is named only where the DNA matches it firmly. Not all rows give a size; the values are once, few, many and, for expanded clones, a class.

length,size,J,D,V,CDR3,DNA
14,-,TRBJ2-5,TRBD1,TRBV7-2,CASIPTGGWETQYF,TGTGCCAGCATCCCGACAGGGGGCTGGGAGACCCAGTACTTC
19,-,TRBJ2-1,-,TRBV4-2,CASSQDSMSADLSYNEQFF,TGTGCCAGCAGCCAAGATAGCATGTCAGCGGACCTCTCCTACAATGAGCAGTTCTTC
13,-,TRBJ1-4,-,TRBV29-1,CSVLARGNEKLFF,TGCAGCGTTCTCGCGCGGGGAAATGAAAAACTGTTTTTT
11,-,TRBJ1-2,TRBD1,TRBV2,CANKKGGGYTF,TGTGCCAACAAAAAAGGGGGCGGCTACACCTTC
13,-,TRBJ1-5,-,TRBV29-1,CSVGDRSNQPQHF,TGCAGCGTTGGTGACAGGAGCAATCAGCCCCAGCATTTT
15,few,TRBJ2-6,-,TRBV11-2,CASSLERAGANVLTF,TGTGCCAGCAGCTTAGAGAGGGCTGGGGCCAACGTCCTGACTTTC
15,-,TRBJ1-3,-,TRBV7-8,CASSLPAASGNTIYF,TGTGCCAGCAGCTTGCCGGCGGCCTCTGGAAACACCATATATTTT
12,-,TRBJ1-2,TRBD1,TRBV11-2,CASSLATRGRTF,TGTGCCAGCAGCTTAGCGACTAGGGGGCGAACCTTC
15,-,TRBJ2-3,-,TRBV3-1/TRBV3-2,CASSQERRTGDTQYF,TGTGCCAGCAGCCAGGAGCGGCGGACCGGCGATACGCAGTATTTT
15,-,TRBJ1-2,TRBD1,TRBV7-9,CASIGNRGLNYGYTF,TGTGCCAGCATTGGGAACAGGGGGCTAAACTATGGCTACACCTTC
12,-,TRBJ2-5,-,TRBV29-1,CSAGRGQETQYF,TGCAGCGCAGGAAGAGGGCAAGAGACCCAGTACTTC
13,-,TRBJ2-2,-,TRBV6-4,CASSEVGAGELFF,TGTGCCAGCAGTGAAGTAGGGGCCGGGGAGCTGTTTTTT
14,-,TRBJ1-2,-,TRBV5-4,CASSLEVKNYGYTF,TGTGCCAGCAGCTTAGAGGTGAAGAACTATGGCTACACCTTC
18,-,TRBJ2-3,TRBD1,TRBV6-1,CASSAGGRMGAPPDTQYF,TGTGCCAGCAGTGCAGGGGGCCGTATGGGGGCCCCCCCAGATACGCAGTATTTT
12,-,TRBJ1-6,-,TRBV7-8,CASRPSNSPLHF,TGTGCCAGCAGGCCTAGCAATTCACCCCTCCACTTT
15,-,TRBJ1-1,-,TRBV28,CASSFSRGRGSEAFF,TGTGCCAGCAGTTTCTCCAGGGGTCGAGGGTCTGAAGCTTTCTTT
17,-,TRBJ1-2,TRBD1,TRBV5-4,CASSPQGSLRTGLGYTF,TGTGCCAGCAGCCCACAGGGGAGCTTAAGGACTGGTCTCGGCTACACCTTC
14,once,TRBJ2-3,-,TRBV14,CASSQGQGTDTQYF,TGTGCCAGCAGCCAAGGGCAGGGCACAGATACGCAGTATTTT
14,-,TRBJ1-6,-,TRBV4-3,CASSQGYRNSPLHF,TGCGCCAGCAGCCAAGGCTACAGGAATTCACCCCTCCACTTT
15,-,TRBJ1-2,TRBD1,TRBV5-4,CASRTGTGARYGYTF,TGTGCCAGCAGGACTGGGACAGGGGCCCGCTATGGCTACACCTTC
17,-,TRBJ1-5,TRBD1,TRBV28,CASSLDPGGMGNQPQHF,TGTGCCAGCAGTCTAGACCCAGGGGGCATGGGCAATCAGCCCCAGCATTTT
16,many,TRBJ2-3,TRBD2,TRBV3-1/TRBV3-2,CASSQESGGPPYTQYF,TGTGCCAGCAGCCAAGAAAGCGGGGGGCCTCCCTATACGCAGTATTTT
13,-,TRBJ1-2,TRBD1,TRBV2,CASALGQGGGYTF,TGTGCCAGCGCTTTGGGACAGGGTGGCGGCTACACCTTC
17,-,TRBJ2-3,TRBD1,TRBV5-1,CASSPQGATLSTDTQYF,TGCGCCAGCAGCCCACAGGGGGCGACGCTCAGCACAGATACGCAGTATTTT
15,-,TRBJ2-3,-,TRBV14,CASSRDRRRTDTQYF,TGTGCCAGCAGCCGCGACAGGAGACGCACAGATACGCAGTATTTT
14,-,TRBJ2-5,TRBD1,TRBV5-1,CASSLYRGPETQYF,TGCGCCAGCAGCTTGTACAGGGGCCCAGAGACCCAGTACTTC
15,-,TRBJ1-1,TRBD1,TRBV18,CASSPTGQGNTEAFF,TGTGCCAGCTCACCAACGGGACAGGGGAACACTGAAGCTTTCTTT
14,-,TRBJ1-1,-,TRBV7-2,CASSLGRSDTEAFF,TGTGCCAGCAGTCTCGGGAGGTCGGACACTGAAGCTTTCTTT
15,-,TRBJ1-1,-,TRBV4-1,CASSQKRGPNTEAFF,TGCGCCAGCAGCCAAAAACGAGGGCCAAACACTGAAGCTTTCTTT
14,-,TRBJ2-2,-,TRBV24-1,CATSGTWNTGELFF,TGTGCCACCAGTGGAACTTGGAACACCGGGGAGCTGTTTTTT
15,once,TRBJ2-3,-,TRBV5-4,CASSLGGAPGDTQYF,TGTGCCAGCAGCCTTGGAGGGGCCCCAGGGGATACGCAGTATTTT
15,-,TRBJ1-4,TRBD1,TRBV24-1,CATRGRDRLNEKLFF,TGTGCCACCAGGGGCCGGGACAGGCTGAATGAAAAACTGTTTTTT
14,-,TRBJ1-6,TRBD1,TRBV9,CASSPRRGNSPLHF,TGTGCCAGCAGCCCCCGCAGGGGGAATTCACCCCTCCACTTT
16,-,TRBJ2-2,-,TRBV4-1,CASSQERTGTIGELFF,TGCGCCAGCAGCCAAGAAAGGACAGGGACTATCGGGGAGCTGTTTTTT
15,-,TRBJ2-3,-,TRBV18,CASSSRSEGADTQYF,TGTGCCAGCTCATCGCGATCCGAGGGGGCAGATACGCAGTATTTT
15,-,TRBJ1-6,-,TRBV5-1,CASSGRGGRNSPLHF,TGCGCCAGCAGCGGCCGGGGGGGCCGAAATTCACCCCTCCACTTT
16,-,TRBJ2-5,TRBD2,TRBV2,CASSEGIAGGQETQYF,TGTGCCAGCAGTGAGGGGATAGCGGGGGGGCAAGAGACCCAGTACTTC
13,once,TRBJ2-5,-,TRBV6-4,CASSDRETETQYF,TGTGCCAGCAGTGACCGGGAGACGGAGACCCAGTACTTC
13,-,TRBJ1-3,-,TRBV6-1,CASSEGGGNTIYF,TGTGCCAGCAGTGAAGGTGGCGGAAACACCATATATTTT
15,-,TRBJ1-2,-,TRBV11-1,CASSGGSGLRMASSF,TGTGCCAGCAGCGGGGGTTCGGGACTCCGAATGGCGTCGAGCTTC
14,-,TRBJ2-2,-,TRBV29-1,CSVVSQEETGELFF,TGCAGCGTTGTGTCACAGGAAGAAACCGGGGAGCTGTTTTTT
11,-,TRBJ1-1,-,TRBV30,CAWSPGQEAFF,TGTGCCTGGAGTCCCGGACAGGAAGCTTTCTTT